This entry describes one T cell receptor (beta chain). This record belongs to a study of blood T cell repertoires in COVID-19. Study background: The United States, Italy and Spain provided the acute and convalescent COVID-19 samples. PBMCs, B-cell-depleted T cells, or T cells provided the cDNA or gDNA that made up the material.

Original processing methods: Amplification with reference gene primers provided the estimates of nucleated cell counts. This table comes from immunoSEQ multiplex PCR, and its TCRdb copy is limited to in-frame clones, with some not included. That table furnishes V, J and clone size, whereas the DNA furnished D and trimming. The table lists 150,000 to 200,000 clones, approximately 83% of them singletons, with over 2% in the top ten. The sequencing sample was made of peripheral blood. This TCR was recovered from a human donor with acute or convalescent COVID-19. The donor label of this sample is uncertain.

The CDR3: CASRGTELLGYTF. The DNA of the CDR3 is TGTGCCAGCCGGGGGACCGAGTTGCTTGGCTACACCTTC. The chain couples TRBV9 to TRBJ1-2, with D perhaps matching TRBD1 (5 bases). Germline V lookup: CDR1 SGDLS, CDR2 YYNGEE. The CDR3 totals 13 residues. Trimming took off 7 bases at V and 7 bases at J, with 17 bases between the two ends.